One and the same sample provided the 16 T cell receptor beta chains below, sequenced in a study of cytomegalovirus exposure and HLA in healthy donors. A multiplex PCR was run with 60 Vbeta primers and 13 Jbeta primers. Only in-frame clones appear in the TCRdb table, and some are missing; sequencing was by immunoSEQ multiplex PCR. The sample carries roughly 150,000 clones, roughly 75% recorded once. Sequenced sample: PBMCs. The source of these receptors is a female donor in good health and CMV-seronegative.

The chain uses TRBV7-9 and TRBJ1-1; D unresolved. There are 17 residues in the CDR3. In germline, CDR1 is SEHNR, CDR2 FQNEAQ (reference sequence). The germline V and J ends were trimmed by 1 base and 1 base, with 16 bases remaining between them. The CDR3 nucleotides are TGTGCCAGCAGCTTAGGGGTGACGGCTCCTAGGAACACTGAAGCTTTCTTT. It yields the protein CASSLGVTAPRNTEAFF.

This sequence joins TRBV4-3 and TRBJ1-2; perhaps TRBD1 as D (6 bases). Trimming shortened V by 4 bases and J by 4 bases, and 13 bases separated the two germline ends. From germline, CDR1 is LGHNA and CDR2 YSLEER. The CDR3 covers 14 residues. The CDR3 loop reads CASSLERDTYGYTF. Here the CDR3 DNA reads TGCGCCAGCAGCCTAGAAAGGGACACCTATGGCTACACCTTC.

The V gene is TRBV5-5, the J gene TRBJ2-4; TRBD2 agrees at 8 bases. V was pared by 0 bases and J by 9 bases, with 8 bases of the junction left unmatched. This CDR3 region has 15 residues. CDR1 and CDR2 from the germline V gene are SGHKS and YYEKEE (reference sequence). The CDR3 sequence is CASSLVAAGDAIQYF. CDR3 DNA: TGTGCCAGCAGCTTGGTGGCAGCGGGAGACGCCATTCAGTACTTC.

The rearrangement uses TRBV28 and TRBJ1-5, with D perhaps TRBD1 (6 bases). V was clipped by 0 bases and J by 3 bases, with 9 bases between them. Germline V gene sequence: CDR1 MDHEN, CDR2 SYDVKM. The CDR3 has 15 amino acids. CDR3 protein: CASSLWGQVNQPQHF. In nucleotides, the CDR3 is TGTGCCAGCAGTTTATGGGGACAAGTCAATCAGCCCCAGCATTTT. Using reference TRBV28 and TRBJ1-5 for the parts outside the CDR3, the full variable domain is DVKVTQSSRYLVKRTGEKVFLECVQDMDHENMFWYRQDPGLGLRLIYFSYDVKMKEKGDIPEGYSVSREKKERFSLILESASTNQTSMYLCASSLWGQVNQPQHFGDGTRLSIL.

This clone was counted only a few times. The chain combines TRBV2 with TRBJ2-6; TRBD1 agrees at 9 bases. The CDR3 runs to 16 residues. CDR1 is SNHLY and CDR2 is FYNNEI in the germline V gene. Trimming took 3 bases from V and 0 from J; bases not matched to a gene: 0. CDR3 nucleotide sequence: TGTGCCAGCAGTGAGGACAGGGGCTCTGGGGCCAACGTCCTGACTTTC. Translating it yields CASSEDRGSGANVLTF.

The rearrangement joins TRBV6-5 to TRBJ2-7; TRBD1 agrees at 8 bases. V trimming: 6 bases; J trimming: 0 bases; junction bases outside the gene matches: 4. This CDR3 contains 14 residues. Germline CDR1 reads MNHEY; CDR2 reads SVGAGI. The CDR3 region has the DNA TGTGCCAGCAGGTTGGGACAGGCCTCCTACGAGCAGTACTTC. Residues: CASRLGQASYEQYF.

V is TRBV11-3 and J is TRBJ2-2, with TRBD2 matching over 8 bases. CDR3 length equals 15 residues. Germline values: CDR1 SGHNT, CDR2 YENEEA. V lost 5 bases, J lost 1 base, and 3 bases stayed unmatched. CDR3 nucleotides: TGTGCCAGCAGCAGCACTAGCGGGAACACCGGGGAGCTGTTTTTT. The encoded protein is CASSSTSGNTGELFF.

The J gene is TRBJ2-1, the V gene TRBV11-2; TRBD2 is a possible D gene (5 bases). This CDR3 is built from 15 residues. Germline values: CDR1 SGHAT, CDR2 FQNNGV. V lost 4 bases, J lost 4 bases, and 14 bases lay in between. The CDR3 DNA reads TGTGCCAGCAGCTCCAAGGGCGGGCCTTACAATGAGCAGTTCTTC. It is translated as CASSSKGGPYNEQFF.

V usage is TRBV7-9 and J usage is TRBJ2-5; no reliable D call. V lost 4 bases and J lost 5, with 11 bases in between. The CDR3 is 13 residues long. Germline V gene lookup returns CDR1 SEHNR and CDR2 FQNEAQ (reference sequence). CDR3 amino acids: CASSSAPRETQYF. The DNA for the CDR3 is TGTGCCAGCAGCTCGGCCCCGAGGGAGACCCAGTACTTC.

J is TRBJ2-3 and V is TRBV2, with D tentatively TRBD2 (6 bases). Per germline, CDR1 SNHLY and CDR2 FYNNEI. V was clipped by 3 bases and J by 0 bases, with 7 bases between them. The CDR3 loop spans 14 amino acids. CDR3 protein: CASSEGGSTDTQYF. CDR3 in DNA: TGTGCCAGCAGTGAGGGGGGTAGCACAGATACGCAGTATTTT.

J is TRBJ2-3 and V is TRBV19; 7 nucleotides line up with TRBD1. The CDR3 runs to 14 residues. Germline V CDR1 and CDR2: LNHDA, SQIVND (reference sequence). J lost 0 bases, V lost 8 bases, and 5 bases had no gene match. Here the CDR3 reads CASQQGYSTDTQYF. In DNA form, the CDR3 reads TGTGCCAGTCAACAGGGGTATAGCACAGATACGCAGTATTTT.

This clone has a single count. The chain recombines TRBV28 with TRBJ2-7, with 7 bases lining up with TRBD1. The length of the CDR3 is 18 residues. After removal of 5 bases from V and 7 bases from J, the junction contained 23 bases not matched to a gene. CDR1 is MDHEN, CDR2 SYDVKM, per germline. CDR3: CASSPPLGGGDYDREQYF. Here the CDR3 DNA reads TGTGCCAGCAGTCCCCCGTTAGGGGGCGGTGACTACGATAGGGAGCAGTACTTC.

The chain carries TRBV7-9 and TRBJ1-1; D is undetermined. The CDR3 has 15 amino acids. The V gene's germline CDR1 is SEHNR and CDR2 FQNEAQ (reference sequence). V lost 1 base, J lost 4 bases, and 13 bases lay in between. This CDR3 is CASSLVYSTATEAFF. Here the CDR3 DNA reads TGTGCCAGCAGCTTAGTCTACAGCACGGCCACTGAAGCTTTCTTT.

In its sample, this clone was seen once. The chain employs TRBV27 and TRBJ2-1, with 11 bases identical to TRBD2. The junction had 6 bases not matched to a gene; V was cut back by 3 bases and J by 2 bases. The germline V gene has CDR1 MNHEY and CDR2 SMNVEV (reference sequence). CDR3 length: 17 amino acids. CDR3 sequence (DNA): TGTGCCAGCAGTTTGCATACTAGCGGGGGAACCTACAATGAGCAGTTCTTC. Translating it yields CASSLHTSGGTYNEQFF.

V and J are TRBV9 and TRBJ2-5, with TRBD2 identical over 8 bases. CDR1 SGDLS and CDR2 YYNGEE come from the germline V gene. After removal of 3 bases from V and 5 bases from J, the junction contained 9 bases not matched to a gene. The CDR3 covers 15 residues. The CDR3 spells CASSAAPGGGETQYF. The DNA of the CDR3 is TGTGCCAGCAGCGCCGCCCCGGGAGGGGGGGAGACCCAGTACTTC.

The chain links TRBV28 to TRBJ1-2, with D perhaps TRBD1 (5 bases). The V gene's germline CDR1 is MDHEN and CDR2 SYDVKM. The CDR3 is made up of 12 amino acids. Trimming removed 6 bases from V and 8 bases from J, with 13 bases in between. As DNA, the CDR3 is TGTGCCAGCAGAACACAGGTCCCAGGCTACACCTTC. Its translation: CASRTQVPGYTF.